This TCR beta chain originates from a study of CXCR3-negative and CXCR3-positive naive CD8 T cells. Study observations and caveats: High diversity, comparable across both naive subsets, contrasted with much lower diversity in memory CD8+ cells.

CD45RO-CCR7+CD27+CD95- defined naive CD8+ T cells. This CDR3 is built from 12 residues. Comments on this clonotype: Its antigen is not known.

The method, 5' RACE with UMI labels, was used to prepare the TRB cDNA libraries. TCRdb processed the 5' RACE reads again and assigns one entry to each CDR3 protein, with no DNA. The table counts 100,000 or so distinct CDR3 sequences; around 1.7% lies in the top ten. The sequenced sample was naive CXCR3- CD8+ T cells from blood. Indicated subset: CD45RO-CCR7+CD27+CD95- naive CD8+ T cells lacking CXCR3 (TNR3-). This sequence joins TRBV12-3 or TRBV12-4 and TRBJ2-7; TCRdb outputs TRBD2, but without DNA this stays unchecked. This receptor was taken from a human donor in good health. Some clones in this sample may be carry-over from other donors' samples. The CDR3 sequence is CASSTTSERGHF.